This TCR beta chain was found in a study of cytotoxic CD8 clonotypes in ibrutinib-treated CLL. Study summary: Responses comprised 25 or so partial and 2 complete; at median approximately six years, roughly 15 remained remitted and about 12 progressed.

Whole-study findings and limits: Having risen at ibrutinib response, clonality had fallen back toward baseline by progression. Private clonotypes, not public ones, expanded at ibrutinib response.

The assay was immunoSEQ multiplex PCR, and TCRdb's table has in-frame clones only and misses some. This repertoire shows approximately 330,000 clones, roughly 79% found once; its top ten account for 6.7%. Germline V gene data show CDR1 as SGHRS and CDR2 as YFSETQ. The CDR3 has 13 amino acids. V trimming: 4 bases; J trimming: 4 bases; junction bases outside the gene matches: 2. Details on this clone: The antigen is not known.

The source was PBMCs, collected before ibrutinib treatment. The sequence was obtained from a human donor with chronic lymphocytic leukemia. The chain uses TRBV5-1 and TRBJ2-7; 10 nucleotides align to TRBD2. CDR3 sequence (DNA): TGCGCCAGCAGCAGGGGACTAGCGTACGAGCAGTACTTC. The encoded protein is CASSRGLAYEQYF.